The T cell receptor (beta chain) described here comes from a study of neurological immune-mediated disorders. General study points: Multiple sclerosis, the disease with the least TCR clonal expansion, fell below healthy controls, whereas HTLV-1-associated myelopathy showed the most. The absence of any CDR3 amino acid sequence shared by expanded clones across subjects suggests that repertoires were private in all groups.

The CDR3 is made up of 16 amino acids. The junction had 8 bases not matched to a gene; V was cut back by 0 bases and J by 7 bases. Germline values: CDR1 DFQATT, CDR2 SNEGSKA (reference sequence). Synthesis of cDNA was carried out by template-switch 5'RACE. The reaction used 10-nucleotide random UMIs. A single record per CDR3 protein comes from TCRdb applying MiXCR to the 5' RACE reads. The sample holds under 70,000 distinct CDR3 sequences, under 3.5% seen once. This clonotype is termed medium-sized. Its antigen is not identified. This receptor was obtained from a woman aged 60-75 years with multiple sclerosis. Source material: PBMCs. This chain connects TRBV20-1 to TRBJ2-3, with 12 bases fitting TRBD2. CDR3 coding DNA: TGCAGTGCTAGAGACCCCCTAGCGGGGGGGCGGTATACGCAGTATTTT. Its translation: CSARDPLAGGRYTQYF.